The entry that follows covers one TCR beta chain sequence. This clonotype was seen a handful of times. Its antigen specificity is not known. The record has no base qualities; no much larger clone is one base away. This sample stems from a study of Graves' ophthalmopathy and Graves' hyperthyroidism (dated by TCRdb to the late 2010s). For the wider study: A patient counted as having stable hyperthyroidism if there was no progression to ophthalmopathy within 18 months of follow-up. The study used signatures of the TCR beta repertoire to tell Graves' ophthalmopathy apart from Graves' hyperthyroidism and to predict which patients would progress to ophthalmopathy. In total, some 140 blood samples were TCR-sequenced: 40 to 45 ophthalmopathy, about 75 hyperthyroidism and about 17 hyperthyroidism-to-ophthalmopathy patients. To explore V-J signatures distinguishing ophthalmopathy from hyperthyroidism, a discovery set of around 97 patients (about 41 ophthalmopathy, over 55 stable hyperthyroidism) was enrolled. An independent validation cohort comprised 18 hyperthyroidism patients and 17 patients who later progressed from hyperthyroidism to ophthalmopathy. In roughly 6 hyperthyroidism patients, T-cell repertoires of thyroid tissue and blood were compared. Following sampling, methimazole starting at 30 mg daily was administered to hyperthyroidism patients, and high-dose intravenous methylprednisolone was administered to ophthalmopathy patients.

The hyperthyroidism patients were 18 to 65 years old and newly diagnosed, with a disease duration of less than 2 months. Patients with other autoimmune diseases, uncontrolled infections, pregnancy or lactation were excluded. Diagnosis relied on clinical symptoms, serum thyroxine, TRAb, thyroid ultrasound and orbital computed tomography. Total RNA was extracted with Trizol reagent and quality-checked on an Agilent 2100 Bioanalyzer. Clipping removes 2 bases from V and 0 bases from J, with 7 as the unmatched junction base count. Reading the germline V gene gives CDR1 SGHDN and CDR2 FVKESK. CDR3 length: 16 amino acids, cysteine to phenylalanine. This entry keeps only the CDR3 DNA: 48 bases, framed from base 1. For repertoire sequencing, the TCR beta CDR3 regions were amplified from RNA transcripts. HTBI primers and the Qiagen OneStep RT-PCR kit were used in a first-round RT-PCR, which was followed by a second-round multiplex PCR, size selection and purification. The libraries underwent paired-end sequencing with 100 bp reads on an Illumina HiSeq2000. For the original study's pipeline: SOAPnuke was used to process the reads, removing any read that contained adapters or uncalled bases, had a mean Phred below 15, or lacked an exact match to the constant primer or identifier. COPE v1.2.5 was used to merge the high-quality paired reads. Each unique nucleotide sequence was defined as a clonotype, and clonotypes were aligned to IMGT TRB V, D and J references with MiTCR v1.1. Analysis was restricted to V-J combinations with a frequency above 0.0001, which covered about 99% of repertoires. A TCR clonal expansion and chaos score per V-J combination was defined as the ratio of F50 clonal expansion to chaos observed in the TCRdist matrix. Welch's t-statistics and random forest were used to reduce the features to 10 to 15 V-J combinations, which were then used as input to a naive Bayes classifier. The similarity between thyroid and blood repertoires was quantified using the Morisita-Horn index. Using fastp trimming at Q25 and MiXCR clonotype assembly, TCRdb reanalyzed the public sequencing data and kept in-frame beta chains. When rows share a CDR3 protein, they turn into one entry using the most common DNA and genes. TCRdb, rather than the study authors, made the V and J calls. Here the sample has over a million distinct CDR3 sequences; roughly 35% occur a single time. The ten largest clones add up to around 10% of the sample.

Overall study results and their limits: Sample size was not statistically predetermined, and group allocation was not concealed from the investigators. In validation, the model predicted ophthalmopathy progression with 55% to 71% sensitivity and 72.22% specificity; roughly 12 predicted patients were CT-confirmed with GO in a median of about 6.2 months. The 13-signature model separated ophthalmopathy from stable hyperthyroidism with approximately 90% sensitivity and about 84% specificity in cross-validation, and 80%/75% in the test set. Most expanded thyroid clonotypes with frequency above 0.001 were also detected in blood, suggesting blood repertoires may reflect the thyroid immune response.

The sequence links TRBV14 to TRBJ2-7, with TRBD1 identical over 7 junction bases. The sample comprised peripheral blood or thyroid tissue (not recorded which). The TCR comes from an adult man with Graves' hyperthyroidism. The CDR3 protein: CASSQLRTGFSYEQYF. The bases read TGTGCCAGCAGCCAACTAAGGACAGGTTTCTCCTACGAGCAGTACTTC.